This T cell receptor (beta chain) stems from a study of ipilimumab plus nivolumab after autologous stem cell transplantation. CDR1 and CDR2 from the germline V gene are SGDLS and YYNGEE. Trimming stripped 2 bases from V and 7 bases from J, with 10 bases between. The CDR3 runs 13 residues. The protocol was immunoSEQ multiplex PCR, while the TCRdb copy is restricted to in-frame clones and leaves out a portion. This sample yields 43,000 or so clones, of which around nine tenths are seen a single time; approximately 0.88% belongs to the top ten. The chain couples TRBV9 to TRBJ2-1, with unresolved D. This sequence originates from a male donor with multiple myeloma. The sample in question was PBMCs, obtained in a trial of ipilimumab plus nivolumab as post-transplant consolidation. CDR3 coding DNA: TGTGCCAGCAGCGTGAGTCCTGGGAATGAGCAGTTCTTC. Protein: CASSVSPGNEQFF.